Sequencing of this TCR beta chain was carried out in a study of cytomegalovirus exposure and HLA in healthy donors. On this clone: Its cognate antigen is unknown.

Findings and limits, study-wide: In a later analysis, a missense DCLRE1C variant was linked to TCR beta V- and J-gene trimming. A later analysis reportedly identified an Asian-associated ancestry cluster as carrying fewer N-insertions than the approximately 710-donor mean. A list of roughly 180 TCR beta chains associated with cytomegalovirus was given.

CDR1 and CDR2 (germline): MNHNS, SASEGT. Germline trimming cut 2 bases from V and 7 bases from J; bases unmatched to any gene: 7. The CDR3 runs to 15 residues. The primer mix had 60 Vbeta and 13 Jbeta primers. Only in-frame clones appear in the TCRdb table, and some are missing; sequencing was by immunoSEQ multiplex PCR. The sample yields roughly 98,000 clones, roughly 74% seen once. Sequenced input: PBMCs. This sequence originates from a female donor in good health and CMV-seropositive. The chain recombines TRBV6-1 with TRBJ2-2; TRBD1 aligns across 7 bases. CDR3 nucleotides: TGTGCCAGCAGTGAATGGGACAGAGGAGTCGGGGAGCTGTTTTTT. Its protein product is CASSEWDRGVGELFF.